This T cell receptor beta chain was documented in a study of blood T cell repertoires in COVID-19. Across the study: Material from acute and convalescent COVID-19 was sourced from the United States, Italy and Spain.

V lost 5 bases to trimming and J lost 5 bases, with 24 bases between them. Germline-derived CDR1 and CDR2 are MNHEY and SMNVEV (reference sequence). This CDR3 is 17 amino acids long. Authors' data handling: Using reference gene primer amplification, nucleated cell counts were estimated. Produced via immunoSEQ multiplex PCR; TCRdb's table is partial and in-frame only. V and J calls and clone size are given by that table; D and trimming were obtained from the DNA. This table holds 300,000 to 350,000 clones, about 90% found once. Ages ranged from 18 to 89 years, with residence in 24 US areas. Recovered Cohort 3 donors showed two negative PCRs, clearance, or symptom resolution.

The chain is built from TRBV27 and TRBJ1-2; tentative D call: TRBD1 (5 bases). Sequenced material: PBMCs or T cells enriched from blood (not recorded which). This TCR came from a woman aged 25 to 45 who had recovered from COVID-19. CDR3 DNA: TGTGCCAGCAGTCAATCCGTTAGGGGAGGGGTGGATTATGGCTACACCTTC. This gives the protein CASSQSVRGGVDYGYTF.